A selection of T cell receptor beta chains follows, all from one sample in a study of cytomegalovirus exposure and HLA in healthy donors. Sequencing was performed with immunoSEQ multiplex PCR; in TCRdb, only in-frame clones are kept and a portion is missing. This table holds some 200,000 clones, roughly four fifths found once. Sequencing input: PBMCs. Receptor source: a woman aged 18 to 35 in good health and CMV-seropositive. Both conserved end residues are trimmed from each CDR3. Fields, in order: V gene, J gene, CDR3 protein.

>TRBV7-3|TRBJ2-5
ASSLRGDGIQETQY
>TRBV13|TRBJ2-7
ASSLGLGRGGEQY
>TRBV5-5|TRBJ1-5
ASSLGYRGGYSNQPQH
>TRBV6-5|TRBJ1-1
ASSLAALSEAF
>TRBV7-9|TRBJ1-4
ASSLGHEANEKLF
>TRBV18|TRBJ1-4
ASSPRSQDRGLTNEKLF
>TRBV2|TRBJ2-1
ASSERLAATYNEQF
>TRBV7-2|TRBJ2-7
ASSVGFLAGYSYEQY
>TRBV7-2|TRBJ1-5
ASSLSVGQPQH
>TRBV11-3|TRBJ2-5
ASSPGTAIGGETQY
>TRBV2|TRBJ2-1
ASSALGRGGNEQF
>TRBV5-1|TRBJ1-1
ASSQDFDRNTEAF
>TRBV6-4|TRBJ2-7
ASSAGTSDEQY
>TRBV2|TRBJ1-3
ASSEWSGVRNTIY
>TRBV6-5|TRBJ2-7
ASSLRPGGYEQY
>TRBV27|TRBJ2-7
ASSDGSSYEQY
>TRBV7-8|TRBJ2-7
ASSPDGRGEQY